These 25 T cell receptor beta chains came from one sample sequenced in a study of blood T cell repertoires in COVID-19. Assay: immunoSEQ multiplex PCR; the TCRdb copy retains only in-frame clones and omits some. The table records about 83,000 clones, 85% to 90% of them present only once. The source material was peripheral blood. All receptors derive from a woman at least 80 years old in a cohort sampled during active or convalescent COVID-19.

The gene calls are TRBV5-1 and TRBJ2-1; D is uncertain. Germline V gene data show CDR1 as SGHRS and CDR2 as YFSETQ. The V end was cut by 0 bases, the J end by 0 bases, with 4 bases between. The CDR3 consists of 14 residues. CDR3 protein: CASSLGASYNEQFF. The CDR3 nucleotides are TGCGCCAGCAGCTTGGGGGCCTCCTACAATGAGCAGTTCTTC.

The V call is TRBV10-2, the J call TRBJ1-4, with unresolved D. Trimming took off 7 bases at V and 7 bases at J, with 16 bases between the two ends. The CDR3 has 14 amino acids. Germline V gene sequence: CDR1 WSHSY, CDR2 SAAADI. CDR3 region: CASTLNLRSEKLFF. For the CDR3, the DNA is TGCGCCAGCACCCTAAACTTGAGGAGTGAAAAACTGTTTTTT.

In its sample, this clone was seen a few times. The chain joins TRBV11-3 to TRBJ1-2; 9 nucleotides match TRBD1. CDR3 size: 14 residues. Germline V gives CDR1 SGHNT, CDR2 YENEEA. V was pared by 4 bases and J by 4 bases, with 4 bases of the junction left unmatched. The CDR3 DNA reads TGTGCCAGCAGCTGGGGGACAGGGACCTATGGCTACACCTTC. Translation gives CASSWGTGTYGYTF.

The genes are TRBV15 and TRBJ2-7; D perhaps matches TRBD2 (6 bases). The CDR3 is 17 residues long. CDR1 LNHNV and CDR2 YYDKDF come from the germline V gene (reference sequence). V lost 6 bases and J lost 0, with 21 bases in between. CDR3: CATSLNPAGLVSYEQYF. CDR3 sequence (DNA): TGTGCCACCAGTCTAAACCCGGCGGGACTGGTCTCCTACGAGCAGTACTTC.

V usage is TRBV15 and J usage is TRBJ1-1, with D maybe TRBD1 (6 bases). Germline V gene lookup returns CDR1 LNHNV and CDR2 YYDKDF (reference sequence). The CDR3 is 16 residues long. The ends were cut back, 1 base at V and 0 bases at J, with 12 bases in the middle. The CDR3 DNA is TGTGCCACCAGCAGAGTCAGGGGAACCATGAACACTGAAGCTTTCTTT. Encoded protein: CATSRVRGTMNTEAFF.

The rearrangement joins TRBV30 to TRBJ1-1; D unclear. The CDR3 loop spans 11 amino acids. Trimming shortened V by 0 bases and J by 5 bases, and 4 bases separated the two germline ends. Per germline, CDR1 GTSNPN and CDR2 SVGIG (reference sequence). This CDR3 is CAWSVQTEAFF. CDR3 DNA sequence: TGTGCCTGGAGTGTACAAACTGAAGCTTTCTTT.

The CDR3 DNA is TGTGCCAGTAACCAGGGGGCGGGTCAGCCCCAGCATTTT. This encodes CASNQGAGQPQHF. The J gene is TRBJ1-5, the V gene TRBV19; 8 positions match TRBD1. The CDR3 has 13 amino acids. The V segment lost 7 bases and the J segment 6 bases; nucleotides outside the gene matches: 5. CDR1 is LNHDA and CDR2 is SQIVND in the germline V gene (reference sequence).

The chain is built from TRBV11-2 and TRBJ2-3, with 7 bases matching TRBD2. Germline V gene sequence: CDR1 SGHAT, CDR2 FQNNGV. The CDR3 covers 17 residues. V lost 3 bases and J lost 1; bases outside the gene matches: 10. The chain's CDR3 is CASSFLAGDLGTDTQYF. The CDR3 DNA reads TGTGCCAGCAGCTTCCTGGCGGGAGATCTTGGCACAGATACGCAGTATTTT. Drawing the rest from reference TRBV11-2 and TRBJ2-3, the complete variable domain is EAGVAQSPRYKIIEKRQSVAFWCNPISGHATLYWYQQILGQGPKLLIQFQNNGVVDDSQLPKDRFSAERLKGVDSTLKIQPAKLEDSAVYLCASSFLAGDLGTDTQYFGPGTRLTVL.

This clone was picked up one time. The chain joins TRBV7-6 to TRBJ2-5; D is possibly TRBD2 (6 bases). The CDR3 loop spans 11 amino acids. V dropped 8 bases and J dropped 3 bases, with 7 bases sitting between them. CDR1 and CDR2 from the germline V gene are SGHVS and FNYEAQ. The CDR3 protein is CASWREETQYF. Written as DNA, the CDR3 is TGTGCCAGCTGGAGGGAAGAGACCCAGTACTTC. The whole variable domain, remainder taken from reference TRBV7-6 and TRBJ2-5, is GAGVSQSPRYKVTKRGQDVALRCDPISGHVSLYWYRQALGQGPEFLTYFNYEAQQDKSGLPNDRFSAERPEGSISTLTIQRTEQRDSAMYRCASWREETQYFGPGTRLLVL.

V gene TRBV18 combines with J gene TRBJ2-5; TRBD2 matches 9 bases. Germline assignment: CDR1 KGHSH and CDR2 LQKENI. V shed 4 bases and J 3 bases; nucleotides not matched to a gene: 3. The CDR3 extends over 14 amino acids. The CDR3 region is CASSRVAGEETQYF. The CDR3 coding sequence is TGTGCCAGCTCACGGGTAGCGGGAGAAGAGACCCAGTACTTC. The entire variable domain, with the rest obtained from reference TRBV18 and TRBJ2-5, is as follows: NAGVMQNPRHLVRRRGQEARLRCSPMKGHSHVYWYRQLPEEGLKFMVYLQKENIIDESGMPKERFSAEFPKEGPSILRIQQVVRGDSAAYFCASSRVAGEETQYFGPGTRLLVL.

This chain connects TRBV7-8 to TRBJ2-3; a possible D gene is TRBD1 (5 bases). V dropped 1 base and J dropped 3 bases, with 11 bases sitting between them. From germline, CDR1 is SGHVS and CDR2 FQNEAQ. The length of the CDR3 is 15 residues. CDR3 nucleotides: TGTGCCAGCAGCTTAGGAGTGGGGCGAACAGATACGCAGTATTTT. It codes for CASSLGVGRTDTQYF.

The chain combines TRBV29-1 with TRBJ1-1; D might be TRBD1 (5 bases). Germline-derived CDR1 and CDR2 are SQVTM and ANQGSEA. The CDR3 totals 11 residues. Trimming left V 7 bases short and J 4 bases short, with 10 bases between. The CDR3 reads CSGRRGTEAFF. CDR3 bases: TGCAGCGGAAGGAGGGGCACTGAAGCTTTCTTT.

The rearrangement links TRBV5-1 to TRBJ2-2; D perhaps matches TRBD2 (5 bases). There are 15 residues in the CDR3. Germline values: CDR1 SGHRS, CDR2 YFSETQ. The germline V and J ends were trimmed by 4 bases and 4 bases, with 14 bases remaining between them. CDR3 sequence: CASSPNARATGELFF. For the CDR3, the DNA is TGCGCCAGCAGCCCGAATGCGAGGGCCACCGGGGAGCTGTTTTTT. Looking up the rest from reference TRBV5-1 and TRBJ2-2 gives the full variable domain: KAGVTQTPRYLIKTRGQQVTLSCSPISGHRSVSWYQQTPGQGLQFLFEYFSETQRNKGNFPGRFSGRQFSNSRSEMNVSTLELGDSALYLCASSPNARATGELFFGEGSRLTVL.

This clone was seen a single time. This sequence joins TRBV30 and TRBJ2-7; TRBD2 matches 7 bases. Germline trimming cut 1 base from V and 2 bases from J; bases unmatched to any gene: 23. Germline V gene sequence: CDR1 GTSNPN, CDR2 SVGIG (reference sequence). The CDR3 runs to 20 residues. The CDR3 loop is CAWSAHAQPVGGRRTYEQYF. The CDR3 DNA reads TGTGCCTGGAGTGCGCACGCCCAACCGGTGGGGGGGAGGAGGACCTACGAGCAGTACTTC. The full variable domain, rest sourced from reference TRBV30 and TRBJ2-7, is SQTIHQWPATLVQPVGSPLSLECTVEGTSNPNLYWYRQAAGRGLQLLFYSVGIGQISSEVPQNLSASRPQDRQFILSSKKLLLSDSGFYLCAWSAHAQPVGGRRTYEQYFGPGTRLTVT.

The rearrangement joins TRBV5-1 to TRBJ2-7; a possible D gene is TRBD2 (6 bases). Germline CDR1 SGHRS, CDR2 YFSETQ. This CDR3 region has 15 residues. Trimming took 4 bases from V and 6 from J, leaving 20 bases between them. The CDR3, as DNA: TGCGCCAGCAGCCCGAGGGGCGGGAAGCTTTTCGAGCAGTACTTC. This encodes CASSPRGGKLFEQYF. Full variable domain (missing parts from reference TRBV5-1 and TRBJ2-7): KAGVTQTPRYLIKTRGQQVTLSCSPISGHRSVSWYQQTPGQGLQFLFEYFSETQRNKGNFPGRFSGRQFSNSRSEMNVSTLELGDSALYLCASSPRGGKLFEQYFGPGTRLTVT.

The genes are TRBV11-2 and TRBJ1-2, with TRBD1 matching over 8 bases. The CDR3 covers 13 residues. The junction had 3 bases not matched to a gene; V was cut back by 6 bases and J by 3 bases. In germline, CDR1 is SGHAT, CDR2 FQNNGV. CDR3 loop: CASSPQGDYGYTF. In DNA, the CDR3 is TGTGCCAGCAGTCCACAGGGGGACTATGGCTACACCTTC.

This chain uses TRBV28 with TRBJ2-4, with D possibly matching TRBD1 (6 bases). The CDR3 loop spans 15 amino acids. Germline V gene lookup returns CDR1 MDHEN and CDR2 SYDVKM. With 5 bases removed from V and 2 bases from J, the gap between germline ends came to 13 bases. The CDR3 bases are TGTGCCAGCAGTGAGCCCCAGGGGACCAAAAACATTCAGTACTTC. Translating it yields CASSEPQGTKNIQYF.

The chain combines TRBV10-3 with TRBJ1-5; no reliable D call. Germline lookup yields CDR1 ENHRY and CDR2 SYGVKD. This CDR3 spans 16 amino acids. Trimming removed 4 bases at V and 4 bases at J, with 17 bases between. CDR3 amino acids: CAISGGNGTGNQPQHF. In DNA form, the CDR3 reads TGTGCCATCAGTGGCGGGAATGGTACTGGGAATCAGCCCCAGCATTTT.

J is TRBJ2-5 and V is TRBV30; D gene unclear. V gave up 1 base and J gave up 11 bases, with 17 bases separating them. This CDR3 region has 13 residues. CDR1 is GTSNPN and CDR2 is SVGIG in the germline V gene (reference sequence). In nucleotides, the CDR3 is TGTGCCTGGAGTGGGATTAAAGCAGCGTGGCAGTACTTC. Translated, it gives CAWSGIKAAWQYF.

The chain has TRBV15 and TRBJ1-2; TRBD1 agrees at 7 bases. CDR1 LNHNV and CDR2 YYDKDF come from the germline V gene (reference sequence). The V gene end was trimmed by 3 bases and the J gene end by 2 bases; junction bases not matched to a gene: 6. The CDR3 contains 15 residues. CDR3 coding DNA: TGTGCCACCAGCAGTTCCGACAGGGCCAACTATGGCTACACCTTC. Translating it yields CATSSSDRANYGYTF.

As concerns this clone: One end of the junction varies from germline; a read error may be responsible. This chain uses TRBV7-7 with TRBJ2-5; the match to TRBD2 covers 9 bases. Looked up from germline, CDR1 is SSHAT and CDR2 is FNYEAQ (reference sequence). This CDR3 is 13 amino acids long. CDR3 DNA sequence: TGTGCTAGCAGCTTAGCGGGGGCAGAGACCCAGTACTTC. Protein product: CASSLAGAETQYF.

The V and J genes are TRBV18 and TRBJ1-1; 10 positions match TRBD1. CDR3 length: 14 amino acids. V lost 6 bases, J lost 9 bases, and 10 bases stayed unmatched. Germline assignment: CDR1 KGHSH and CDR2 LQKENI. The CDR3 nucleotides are TGTGCCAGCTCGAGTTCCGGGACAGGGGACAAAGCTTTCTTT. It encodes CASSSSGTGDKAFF. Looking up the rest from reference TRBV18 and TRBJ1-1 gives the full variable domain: NAGVMQNPRHLVRRRGQEARLRCSPMKGHSHVYWYRQLPEEGLKFMVYLQKENIIDESGMPKERFSAEFPKEGPSILRIQQVVRGDSAAYFCASSSSGTGDKAFFGQGTRLTVV.

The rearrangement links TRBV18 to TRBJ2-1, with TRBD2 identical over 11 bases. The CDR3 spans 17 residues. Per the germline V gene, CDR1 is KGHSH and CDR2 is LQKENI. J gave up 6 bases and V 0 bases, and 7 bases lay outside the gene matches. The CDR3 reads CASSPPASGRTSNEQFF. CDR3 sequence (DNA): TGTGCCAGCTCACCACCGGCTAGCGGGAGGACAAGCAATGAGCAGTTCTTC. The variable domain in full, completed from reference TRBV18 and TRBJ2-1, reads NAGVMQNPRHLVRRRGQEARLRCSPMKGHSHVYWYRQLPEEGLKFMVYLQKENIIDESGMPKERFSAEFPKEGPSILRIQQVVRGDSAAYFCASSPPASGRTSNEQFFGPGTRLTVL.

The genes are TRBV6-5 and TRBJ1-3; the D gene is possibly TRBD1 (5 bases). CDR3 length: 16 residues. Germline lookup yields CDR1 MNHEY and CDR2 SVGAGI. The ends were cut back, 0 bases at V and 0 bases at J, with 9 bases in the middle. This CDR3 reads CASSYSRAPSGNTIYF. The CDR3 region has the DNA TGTGCCAGCAGTTACTCCAGGGCCCCCTCTGGAAACACCATATATTTT.

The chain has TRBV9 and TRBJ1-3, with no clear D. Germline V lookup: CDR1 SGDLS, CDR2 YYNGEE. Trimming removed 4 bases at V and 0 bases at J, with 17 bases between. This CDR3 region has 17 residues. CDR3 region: CASSPRVELSSGNTIYF. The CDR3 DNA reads TGTGCCAGCAGCCCCCGTGTGGAGTTAAGCTCTGGAAACACCATATATTTT. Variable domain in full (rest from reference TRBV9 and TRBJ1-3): DSGVTQTPKHLITATGQRVTLRCSPRSGDLSVYWYQQSLDQGLQFLIQYYNGEERAKGNILERFSAQQFPDLHSELNLSSLELGDSALYFCASSPRVELSSGNTIYFGEGSWLTVV.